Listed below are T cell receptor beta chains from one sample, sequenced in a study of prognosis after radiotherapy for stage I lung cancer. From the multiplex PCR reads, TCRdb called clonotypes with MiXCR, one entry per CDR3 protein. The sample contains approximately 25,000 distinct CDR3 sequences, roughly two fifths of which appear only once. This material consisted of PBMCs, taken before or after stereotactic body radiation therapy (not recorded which). These receptor sequences come from a donor over 45 with non-small cell lung cancer. CDR3s include the opening cysteine and the closing phenylalanine or tryptophan. D genes are given only for firm matches. Where a row states a size, it is once, few, many or the class of an expanded clone; other rows omit it.

>-|TRBV19|TRBJ2-3|-
TGTGCCAGTACGGGGGTTGGGGGCGTGGGCACAGATACGCAGTATTTT
CASTGVGGVGTDTQYF
>many|TRBV3-1|TRBJ1-3|-
TGTGCCAGCAGCCTCACAGGAAACACCATATATTTT
CASSLTGNTIYF
>many|TRBV11-3|TRBJ2-1|-
TGTGCCAGCAGCCCCCGTCAGGGCTATGAGCAGTTCTTC
CASSPRQGYEQFF
>-|TRBV9|TRBJ2-1|TRBD1
TGTGCCAGCATCGTTGGTGGGACAGGGTCCTACAATGAGCAGTTCTTC
CASIVGGTGSYNEQFF
>medium-sized|TRBV27|TRBJ2-7|TRBD1
TGTGCCAGCAGTCGGCAGACAGGGGGCCTTTACGAGCAGTACTTC
CASSRQTGGLYEQYF
>many|TRBV6-4|TRBJ2-1|TRBD2
TGTGCCAGCAGTGAAGGACCCCTAGCGGGAGGGCCGGATGAGCAGTTCTTC
CASSEGPLAGGPDEQFF
>-|TRBV28|TRBJ1-3|-
TGTGCCAGCAGTTGGGTGAAAAGGCGGATAAGGGTAAACACCATATATTTT
CASSWVKRRIRVNTIYF
>few|TRBV24-1|TRBJ2-3|-
TGTGCCACCAGCTCAGGGTGGGATACGCAGTATTTT
CATSSGWDTQYF
>medium-sized|TRBV19|TRBJ2-3|TRBD2
TGTGCCAGTACTAGCGGAGTGTGGGGTACGCAGTATTTT
CASTSGVWGTQYF
>few|TRBV19|TRBJ2-2|-
TGTGCCAGTAGGGCCGGGATAGGTTTTACCGGGGAGCTGTTTTTT
CASRAGIGFTGELFF
>once|TRBV12-3/TRBV12-4|TRBJ1-5|-
TGTGCCAGCAGTTCTACTCTCAGTAAGAGTCAGCCCCAGCATTTT
CASSSTLSKSQPQHF
>many|TRBV7-6|TRBJ2-1|-
TGTGCCAGCAGCCCCGGGACTGAGCAGTTCTTC
CASSPGTEQFF
>-|TRBV30|TRBJ2-2|-
TGTGCTTCTAGAGGCTTCTACACCGGGGAGCTGTTTTTT
CASRGFYTGELFF
>many|TRBV11-3|TRBJ2-3|-
TGTGCCAGCAGCTCAAGGACTGGCGGGATCCCAGATACGCAGTATTTT
CASSSRTGGIPDTQYF
>many|TRBV5-4|TRBJ1-4|-
TGTGCCAGCAGCTTCAGGGGAGGGAATGAAAAACTGTTTTTT
CASSFRGGNEKLFF
>many|TRBV24-1|TRBJ2-2|-
TGTGCCACCAGTGATTTGGACAGCTTGAACACCGGGGAGCTGTTTTTT
CATSDLDSLNTGELFF
>-|TRBV28|TRBJ1-2|-
TGTGCCAGCAGTTTAAGGCAGGGCGAGGGCTACACCTTC
CASSLRQGEGYTF
>many|TRBV12-3/TRBV12-4|TRBJ1-4|-
TGTGCCAGCAGTCCCCCGGGGGGGGGAATAACTAATGAAAAACTGTTTTTT
CASSPPGGGITNEKLFF
>-|TRBV20-1|TRBJ2-7|-
TGCAGTGCTAGAGCACGGGCCGCCGTCTATAGACTGAACTTC
CSARARAAVYRLNF
>-|TRBV25-1|TRBJ1-2|-
TGTGCCATCATTGACGGGGGGGGCTACACCTTC
CAIIDGGGYTF
>many|TRBV7-8|TRBJ1-4|-
TGTGCCAGCAGCTCGAGGACAGAAAAACTGTTTTTT
CASSSRTEKLFF
>many|TRBV5-1|TRBJ2-5|-
TGCGCCAGCAGTCGGAGTACGGGGGTAAGGGAGACCCAGTACTTC
CASSRSTGVRETQYF
>-|TRBV12-3/TRBV12-4|TRBJ2-6|-
TGTGCCAGCAGTTCACTCTGGACCTCTGTGGCCAACGTCCTGACTTTC
CASSSLWTSVANVLTF
>medium-sized|TRBV5-1|TRBJ1-6|-
TGCGCCAGTGCGGGAAGCAGCTCCTATAATTCACCCCTCCACTTT
CASAGSSSYNSPLHF
>many|TRBV5-1|TRBJ2-5|-
TGCGCCAGCAGCTGGGGACAGCGGAGGGCCCAGTACTTC
CASSWGQRRAQYF
>once|TRBV7-6|TRBJ2-1|-
TGTGCCAGCAGCTTAGTAGGGGGACAATTCAATGAGCAGTTCTTC
CASSLVGGQFNEQFF
>many|TRBV6-5|TRBJ2-1|-
TGTGCCAGCAGTTCGCCGCCAAAGCAGTTCTTC
CASSSPPKQFF
>many|TRBV9|TRBJ2-7|TRBD1
TGTGCCAGCAGCGTAGGGGACAGATCCTACGAGCAGTACTTC
CASSVGDRSYEQYF
>many|TRBV14|TRBJ1-1|TRBD1
TGTGCCAGCAGCTTGACAGGGGGCACTGAAGCTTTCTTT
CASSLTGGTEAFF
>many|TRBV7-2|TRBJ1-4|TRBD1
TGTGCCAGCAGCTTAGATGGACAGGGGTATGAAAAACTGTTTTTT
CASSLDGQGYEKLFF
>many|TRBV5-6|TRBJ2-5|TRBD1
TGTGCCAGCACCCACCCTCTGGACAGGGCCCTAGGGGCCCAGTACTTC
CASTHPLDRALGAQYF
>many|TRBV29-1|TRBJ1-2|-
TGCAGCGTTGGTGATGGGGGCGCGGGCTACACCTTC
CSVGDGGAGYTF
>many|TRBV2|TRBJ1-2|-
TGTGCCAGCAGTGTAACGGAGGAAGGGATTGGCTACACCTTC
CASSVTEEGIGYTF
>once|TRBV7-9|TRBJ1-4|-
TGTGCCATCAGTCCCTTAACTGCAACTAATGGAAAACTGTTTTTT
CAISPLTATNGKLFF
>-|TRBV27|TRBJ1-3|-
TGTGTCAGCCTACAGGTGGAAATCAACTCTGGAAACACCATATATTTT
CVSLQVEINSGNTIYF
>many|TRBV7-8|TRBJ1-2|-
TGTGCCAGCAGCCAGGGCTGGGAGCGAGGTGGCTACACCTTC
CASSQGWERGGYTF
>few|TRBV7-2|TRBJ1-1|-
TGTGCCAGCAGCCCCGGACGGGGCCCGGGAACTGAAGCTTTCTTT
CASSPGRGPGTEAFF
>-|TRBV10-3|TRBJ2-2|-
TGTGCCATCAGTGATGCTGGGGTGGGGGACACCGGGGAGCTGTTTTTT
CAISDAGVGDTGELFF
>many|TRBV27|TRBJ1-3|-
TGTGCCAGCAGTTTATCAGGGCCCGCTGGAAACACCATATATTTT
CASSLSGPAGNTIYF
>many|TRBV11-2|TRBJ2-3|TRBD2
TGTGCCAGCAGCTTAGTCGGGCTAGCGGGAGGGAGGGCAGATACGCAGTATTTT
CASSLVGLAGGRADTQYF
>-|TRBV5-1|TRBJ2-3|-
TGCGCCAGCAGCCCCCATATAGGGGCCGATACGCAGTATTTT
CASSPHIGADTQYF
>medium-sized|TRBV19|TRBJ1-6|-
TGTGCCAGTAGTATCGGGGCAGCACCTAATTCACCCCTCCACTTT
CASSIGAAPNSPLHF